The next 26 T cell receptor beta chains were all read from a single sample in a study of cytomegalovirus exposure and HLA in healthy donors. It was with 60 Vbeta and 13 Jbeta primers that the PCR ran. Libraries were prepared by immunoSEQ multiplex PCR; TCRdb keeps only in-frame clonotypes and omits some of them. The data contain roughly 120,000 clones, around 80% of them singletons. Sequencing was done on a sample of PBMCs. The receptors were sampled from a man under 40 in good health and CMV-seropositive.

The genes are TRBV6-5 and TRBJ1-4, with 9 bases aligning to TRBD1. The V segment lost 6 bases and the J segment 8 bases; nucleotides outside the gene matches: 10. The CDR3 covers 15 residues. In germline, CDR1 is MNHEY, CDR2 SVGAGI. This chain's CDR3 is CASSRHGTGTEKLFF. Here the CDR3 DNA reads TGTGCCAGCAGCCGCCACGGGACAGGGACGGAAAAACTGTTTTTT.

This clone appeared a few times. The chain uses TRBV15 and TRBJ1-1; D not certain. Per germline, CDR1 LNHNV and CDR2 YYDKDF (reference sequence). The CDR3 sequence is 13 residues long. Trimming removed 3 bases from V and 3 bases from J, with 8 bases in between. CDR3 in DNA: TGTGCCACCAGCAGTCCGCCGGACACTGAAGCTTTCTTT. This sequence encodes CATSSPPDTEAFF.

The CDR3 sequence is CASSNSGGEQYF. Here the CDR3 DNA reads TGTGCCAGCAGCAATAGCGGAGGCGAGCAGTACTTC. The chain combines TRBV28 with TRBJ2-7, with D possibly TRBD2 on 6 matching bases. The CDR3 has 12 amino acids. V lost 6 bases and J 6 bases, leaving 12 bases between the germline ends. CDR1 and CDR2 from the germline V gene are MDHEN and SYDVKM.

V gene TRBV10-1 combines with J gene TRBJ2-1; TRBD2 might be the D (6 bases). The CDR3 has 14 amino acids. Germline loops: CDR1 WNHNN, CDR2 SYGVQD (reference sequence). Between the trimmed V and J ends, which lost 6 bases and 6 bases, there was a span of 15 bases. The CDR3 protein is CASSLAASGNEQFF. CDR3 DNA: TGCGCCAGCAGCTTAGCGGCCTCTGGCAATGAGCAGTTCTTC.

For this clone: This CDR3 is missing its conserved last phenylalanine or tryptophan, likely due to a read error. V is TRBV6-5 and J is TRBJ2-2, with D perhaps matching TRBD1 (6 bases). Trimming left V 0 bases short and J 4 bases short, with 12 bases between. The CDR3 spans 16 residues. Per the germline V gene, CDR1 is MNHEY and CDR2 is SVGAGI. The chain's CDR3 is CASSYSSWTATGELFS. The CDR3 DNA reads TGTGCCAGCAGTTACTCGTCTTGGACAGCCACCGGGGAGCTGTTTTCT.

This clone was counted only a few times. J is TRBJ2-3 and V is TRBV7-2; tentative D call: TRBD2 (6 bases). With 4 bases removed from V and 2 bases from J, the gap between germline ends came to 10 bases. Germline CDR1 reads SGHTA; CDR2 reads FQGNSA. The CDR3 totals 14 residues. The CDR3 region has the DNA TGTGCCAGCAGCTCGGGACTCGACACAGATACGCAGTATTTT. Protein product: CASSSGLDTDTQYF.

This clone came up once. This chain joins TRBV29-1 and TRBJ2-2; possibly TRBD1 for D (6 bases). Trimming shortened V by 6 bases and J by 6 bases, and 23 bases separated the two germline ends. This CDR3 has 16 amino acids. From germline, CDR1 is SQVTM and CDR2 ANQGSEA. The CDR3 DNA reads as TGCAGCGTCCTCCCGACAGGTCACGGTATAGCCGGGGAGCTGTTTTTT. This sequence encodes CSVLPTGHGIAGELFF.

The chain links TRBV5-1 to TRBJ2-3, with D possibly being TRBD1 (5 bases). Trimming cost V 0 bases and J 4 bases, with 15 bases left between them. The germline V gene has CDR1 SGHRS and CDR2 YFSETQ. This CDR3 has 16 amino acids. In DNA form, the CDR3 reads TGCGCCAGCAGCTTGGCGTATCCATCAGGGTCAGATACGCAGTATTTT. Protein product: CASSLAYPSGSDTQYF.

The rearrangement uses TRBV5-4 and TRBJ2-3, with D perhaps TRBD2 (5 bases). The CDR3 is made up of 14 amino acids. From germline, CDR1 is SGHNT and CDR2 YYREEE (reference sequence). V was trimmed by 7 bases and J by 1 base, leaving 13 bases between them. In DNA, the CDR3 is TGTGCCAGCGGCGTTGGAGCGGGCACAGATACGCAGTATTTT. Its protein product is CASGVGAGTDTQYF.

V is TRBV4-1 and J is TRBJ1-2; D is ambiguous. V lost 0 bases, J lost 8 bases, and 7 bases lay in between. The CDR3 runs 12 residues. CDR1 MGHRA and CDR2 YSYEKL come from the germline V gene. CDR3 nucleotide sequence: TGCGCCAGCAGCCAAGACGCCCGGGGCTACACCTTC. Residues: CASSQDARGYTF.

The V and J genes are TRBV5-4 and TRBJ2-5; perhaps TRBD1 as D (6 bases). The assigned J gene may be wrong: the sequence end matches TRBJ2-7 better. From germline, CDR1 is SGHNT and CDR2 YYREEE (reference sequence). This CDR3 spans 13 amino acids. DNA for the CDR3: TGTGCCAGCAGCGGCAAACAGGGCTACGAGCAGTACTTC. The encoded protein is CASSGKQGYEQYF.

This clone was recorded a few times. The chain's CDR3 is CASSLRLAGPFEFF. The CDR3 DNA is TGTGCCAGCAGTTTAAGACTAGCGGGTCCCTTTGAGTTCTTC. J is TRBJ2-1 and V is TRBV28; the match to TRBD2 covers 10 bases. The CDR3 is 14 amino acids. V shed 2 bases and J 14 bases; nucleotides not matched to a gene: 9. Germline V gene lookup returns CDR1 MDHEN and CDR2 SYDVKM. Full variable domain (rest looked up from reference TRBV28 and TRBJ2-1): DVKVTQSSRYLVKRTGEKVFLECVQDMDHENMFWYRQDPGLGLRLIYFSYDVKMKEKGDIPEGYSVSREKKERFSLILESASTNQTSMYLCASSLRLAGPFEFFGPGTRLTVL.

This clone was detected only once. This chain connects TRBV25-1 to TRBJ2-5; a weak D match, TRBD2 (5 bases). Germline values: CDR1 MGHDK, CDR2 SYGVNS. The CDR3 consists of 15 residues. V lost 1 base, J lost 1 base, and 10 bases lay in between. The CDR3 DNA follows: TGTGCCAGCAGTGAATGGAAGGGAGCCCAAGAGACCCAGTACTTC. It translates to CASSEWKGAQETQYF.

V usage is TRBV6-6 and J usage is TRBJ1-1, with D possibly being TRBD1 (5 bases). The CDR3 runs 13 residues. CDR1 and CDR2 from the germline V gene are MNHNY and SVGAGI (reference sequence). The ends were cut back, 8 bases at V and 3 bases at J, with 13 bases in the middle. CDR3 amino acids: CASLGGGDTEAFF. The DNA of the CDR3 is TGTGCCAGCCTCGGGGGGGGTGACACTGAAGCTTTCTTT.

The CDR3 is CASTKGDSYNEQFF. DNA of the CDR3: TGTGCCAGCACCAAGGGGGACTCCTACAATGAGCAGTTCTTC. The V call is TRBV2, the J call TRBJ2-1, with a possible D match to TRBD1 (6 bases). The CDR3 totals 14 residues. The V gene lost 7 bases and the J gene lost 0 bases, with 10 bases spanning the gap. Germline CDR1 is SNHLY and CDR2 is FYNNEI.

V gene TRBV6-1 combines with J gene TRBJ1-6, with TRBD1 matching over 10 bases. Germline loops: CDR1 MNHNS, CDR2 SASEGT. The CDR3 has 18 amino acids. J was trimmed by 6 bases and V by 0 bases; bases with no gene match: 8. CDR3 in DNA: TGTGCCAGCAGTGAAGCAATGACAGGGGGCTCACCTAATTCACCCCTCCACTTT. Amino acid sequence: CASSEAMTGGSPNSPLHF.

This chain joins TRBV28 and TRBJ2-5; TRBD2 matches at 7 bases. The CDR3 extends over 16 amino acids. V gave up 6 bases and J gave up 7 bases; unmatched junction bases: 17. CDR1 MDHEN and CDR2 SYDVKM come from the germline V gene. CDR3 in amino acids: CASSPGGERLWVTQYF. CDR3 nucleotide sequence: TGTGCCAGCAGCCCTGGGGGGGAACGGTTATGGGTGACCCAGTACTTC.

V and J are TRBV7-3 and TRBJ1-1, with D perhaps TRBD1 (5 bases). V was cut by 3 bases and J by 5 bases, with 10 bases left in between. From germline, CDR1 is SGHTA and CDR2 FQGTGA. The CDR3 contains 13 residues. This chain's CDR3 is CASSLGGVTEAFF. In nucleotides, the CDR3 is TGTGCCAGCAGCTTGGGAGGGGTAACTGAAGCTTTCTTT.

This chain's CDR3 is CASSLQVSSYEQYF. The CDR3 DNA follows: TGTGCCAGCAGTTTACAGGTATCCTCCTACGAGCAGTACTTC. The rearrangement joins TRBV6-1 to TRBJ2-7; the D gene is possibly TRBD1 (5 bases). V was shortened by 5 bases and J by 0 bases, with 11 bases between the two germline ends. The CDR3 extends over 14 amino acids. Germline V gene data show CDR1 as MNHNS and CDR2 as SASEGT.

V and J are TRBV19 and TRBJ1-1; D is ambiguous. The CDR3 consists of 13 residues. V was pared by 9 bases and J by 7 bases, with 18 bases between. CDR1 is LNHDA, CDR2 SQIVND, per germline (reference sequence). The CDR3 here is CARDSRAYFEAFF. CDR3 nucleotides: TGTGCCAGGGACTCGCGGGCCTACTTTGAAGCTTTCTTT.

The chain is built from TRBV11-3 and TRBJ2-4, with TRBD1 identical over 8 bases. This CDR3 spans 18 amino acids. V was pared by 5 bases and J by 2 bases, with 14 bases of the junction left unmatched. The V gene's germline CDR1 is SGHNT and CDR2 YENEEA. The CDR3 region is CASSLSRDRSLTKNIQYF. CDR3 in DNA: TGTGCCAGCAGCCTGTCCCGGGACAGGTCCCTGACCAAAAACATTCAGTACTTC.

CDR3 in DNA: TGTGCCACGTGGCAGGGGGTCAGCTCCTACGAGCAGTACGTC. It codes for CATWQGVSSYEQYV. The chain carries TRBV2 and TRBJ2-7; 7 nucleotides agree with TRBD1. The length of the CDR3 is 14 residues. V lost 10 bases and J lost 0; bases outside the gene matches: 9. Germline V CDR1 and CDR2: SNHLY, FYNNEI.

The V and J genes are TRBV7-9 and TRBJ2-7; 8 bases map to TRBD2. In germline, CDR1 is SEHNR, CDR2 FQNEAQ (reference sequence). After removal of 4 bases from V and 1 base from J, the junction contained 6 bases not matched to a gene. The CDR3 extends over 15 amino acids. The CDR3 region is CASSSGGVPSYEQYF. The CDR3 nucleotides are TGTGCCAGCAGCTCCGGGGGGGTCCCTTCCTACGAGCAGTACTTC.

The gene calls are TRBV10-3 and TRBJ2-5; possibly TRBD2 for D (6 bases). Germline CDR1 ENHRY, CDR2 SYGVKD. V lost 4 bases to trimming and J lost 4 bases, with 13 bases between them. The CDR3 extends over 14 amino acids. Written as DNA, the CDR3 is TGTGCCATCAGTGGGCCAAGACTAGTAGAGACCCAGTACTTC. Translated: CAISGPRLVETQYF.

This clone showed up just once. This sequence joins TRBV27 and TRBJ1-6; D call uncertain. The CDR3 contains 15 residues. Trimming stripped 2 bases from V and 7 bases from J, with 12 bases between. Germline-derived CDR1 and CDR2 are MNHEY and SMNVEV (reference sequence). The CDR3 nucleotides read TGTGCCAGCAGTTTAGGCCCCGGGATCAATTCACCCCTCCACTTT. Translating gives CASSLGPGINSPLHF.

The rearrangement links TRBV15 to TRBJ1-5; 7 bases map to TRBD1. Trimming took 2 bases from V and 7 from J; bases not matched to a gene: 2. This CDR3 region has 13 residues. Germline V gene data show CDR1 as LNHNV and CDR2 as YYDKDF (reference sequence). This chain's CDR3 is CATSRKQGQPQHF. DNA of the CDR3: TGTGCCACCAGCAGAAAACAGGGGCAGCCCCAGCATTTT.